The T cell receptor beta chain described here comes from a study of blood T cell repertoires in COVID-19 (dated by TCRdb to 2018 to 2021). For context, the study as a whole: Collaborator samples came from the United States, Italy and Spain and covered acute and convalescent phases of COVID-19. The repertoires were released in a freely available public database meant as a resource for research on the immune response to SARS-CoV-2. Where HLA class I and class II types were available, the types were taken from metadata supplied by the sample provider, not from assay-based typing. The samples were drawn from two sources: the first 160 participants of the ongoing ImmuneRACE study, and 950 to 1,500 subjects contributed by 6 global collaborators. Nearly every sample came with metadata listing a de-identified subject ID, COVID-19 status, age in years and sex. The prospective study material was composed of cDNA or gDNA derived from T cells, B-cell-depleted T cells, or PBMCs. Subjects who had been exposed to COVID-19, were actively infected with it, or had recovered from it provided the deeply sampled blood TCRbeta repertoires that made up the dataset.

TCRbeta CDR3 regions were amplified from genomic DNA using the immunoSEQ Assay, a bias-controlled multiplex PCR. Per the authors' processing: Nucleated cell counts per sample were estimated from amplification of reference gene primers within the assay. To quantify the absolute abundance of each unique TCRbeta CDR3 rearrangement, sequence reads were collapsed and filtered. For each sample, productive Simpson clonality was calculated as the square root of Simpson's diversity index over productive rearrangements. TCRdb took over this immuneACCESS table, retaining in-frame rearrangements with V and J assigned. Such tables are incomplete; in checked studies, under half of the missing clones stem from an unresolved V gene, and the remainder is unexplained. That table gives V, J and clone size, and the DNA gave D and trimming. This sample is represented by under 250,000 clones; more than 80% of them were singletons. The ten largest clones represent more than 5.5% of the sample.

Beyond this particular receptor, the publication reports: How much clinical and demographic metadata was included differed by source and by participant, and the metadata was provided uncurated.

Each collaborating institution followed its own protocols to collect whole blood in K2EDTA tubes. For TCRbeta analysis, collaborator samples were shipped as frozen whole blood, as isolated PBMCs, or as DNA extracted from either sample type. The CDR3 starts with the cysteine, ends with the phenylalanine, and has 12 residues. Of the read, only the CDR3 DNA is kept; its 36 bases are in frame from base 1. V drops 4 bases and J drops 2 bases, leaving 6 bases in between. Looking up the germline V gene yields CDR1 SNHLY and CDR2 FYNNEI. On this clone: The specificity of this receptor is unknown. There are no base qualities to consult, and no much larger clone falls within one base.

This receptor chain uses TRBV2 and TRBJ2-7; TRBD2 is possibly the D segment (6 matching bases). This TCR was recovered from a human donor in a cohort sampled during active COVID-19. Sequenced material: peripheral blood. The CDR3 region: CASSGTTYEQYF. The nucleotides read TGTGCCAGCAGTGGGACTACCTACGAGCAGTACTTC.